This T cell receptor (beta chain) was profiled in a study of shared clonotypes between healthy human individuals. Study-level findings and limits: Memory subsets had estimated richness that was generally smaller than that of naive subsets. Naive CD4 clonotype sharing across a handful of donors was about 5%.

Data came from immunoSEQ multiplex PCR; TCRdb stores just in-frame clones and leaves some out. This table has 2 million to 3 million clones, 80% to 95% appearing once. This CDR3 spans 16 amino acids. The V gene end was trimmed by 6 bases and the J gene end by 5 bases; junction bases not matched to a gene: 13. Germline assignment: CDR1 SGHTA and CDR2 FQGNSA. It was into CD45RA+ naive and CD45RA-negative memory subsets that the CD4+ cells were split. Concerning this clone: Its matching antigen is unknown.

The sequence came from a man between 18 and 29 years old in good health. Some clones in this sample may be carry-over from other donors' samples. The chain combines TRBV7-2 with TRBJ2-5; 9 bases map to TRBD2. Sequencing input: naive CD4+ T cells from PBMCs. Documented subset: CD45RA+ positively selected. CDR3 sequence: CASRSTSGLYGETQYF. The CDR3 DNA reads TGTGCCAGCAGGTCGACTAGCGGCCTATACGGGGAGACCCAGTACTTC.